This T cell receptor (beta chain) was captured by sequencing in a study of identical twins. Trimming removed 6 bases at V and 0 bases at J, with 8 bases between. The CDR3 consists of 12 residues. Looked up from germline, CDR1 is DFQATT and CDR2 is SNEGSKA (reference sequence). This clonotype has only a few counts. Using its own MiXCR run on the 5' RACE reads, TCRdb lists one record per CDR3 protein. The sample lists approximately 240,000 distinct CDR3 sequences; roughly 13% were seen once. The TCR sequence derives from a young woman in good health. V usage is TRBV20-1 and J usage is TRBJ2-5; D possibly uses TRBD1 or TRBD2 (5 bases each). Sequencing used memory (CD45RO+) T cells sorted from blood. CDR3 residues: CSAGTDQETQYF. CDR3 in DNA: TGCAGTGCCGGGACCGACCAAGAGACCCAGTACTTC.